A selection of T cell receptor beta chains follows, all from one sample in a study of cytotoxic CD8 clonotypes in ibrutinib-treated CLL. Some clones are missing from TCRdb's copy, which holds only in-frame ones; the method was immunoSEQ multiplex PCR. The data contain more than 85,000 clones, 77% of them singletons. Sequencing was performed on PBMCs, taken after 24 months of ibrutinib treatment. The receptors were gathered from a human donor with chronic lymphocytic leukemia. Both conserved end residues are part of each CDR3. D genes are given only for firm matches. Rows may omit the clone size; those that give it use once, few, many or a size class.

>14|TRBV7-9|TRBJ1-1|TRBD1|NA
CASSFGTGDTEAFF
TGTGCCAGCAGCTTTGGGACAGGAGACACTGAAGCTTTCTTT
>13|TRBV9|TRBJ2-1|NA|once
CASSVVQYNEQFF
TGTGCCAGCAGCGTAGTACAGTACAATGAGCAGTTCTTC
>14|TRBV28|TRBJ2-5|TRBD2|once
CASKVAGDRETQYF
TGTGCCAGCAAGGTGGCGGGAGATAGAGAGACCCAGTACTTC
>18|TRBV4-1|TRBJ2-1|TRBD2|NA
CASSQEVGGLSSYNEQFF
TGCGCCAGCAGCCAAGAGGTGGGGGGGTTGAGCTCCTACAATGAGCAGTTCTTC
>18|TRBV5-1|TRBJ2-1|TRBD2|NA
CASSPGLAGGLSYNEQFF
TGCGCCAGCAGCCCGGGACTAGCGGGAGGGCTCTCCTACAATGAGCAGTTCTTC
>14|TRBV1|TRBJ2-1|NA|few
CTSSQDGQGREQFF
TGCACCAGCAGCCAAGATGGACAGGGGCGTGAGCAGTTCTTC
>14|TRBV28|TRBJ2-7|NA|NA
CASSPTKQVPEQYF
TGTGCCAGCAGTCCGACAAAGCAGGTTCCCGAGCAGTACTTC
>15|TRBV7-3|TRBJ2-3|TRBD2|NA
CASSLAGVRADTQYF
TGTGCCAGCAGTCTAGCGGGAGTCCGGGCAGATACGCAGTATTTT
>15|TRBV5-8|TRBJ2-1|NA|once
CASSLATSPYNEQFF
TGTGCCAGCAGCTTGGCTACAAGCCCCTACAATGAGCAGTTCTTC
>14|TRBV4-1|TRBJ1-1|TRBD1|few
CASSQDWDRVEAFF
TGCGCCAGCAGCCAAGATTGGGACAGGGTCGAAGCTTTCTTT
>17|TRBV5-1|TRBJ2-1|TRBD2|NA
CASSLNPLAGGVDEQFF
TGCGCCAGCAGCTTGAACCCCCTAGCGGGAGGGGTGGATGAGCAGTTCTTC
>14|TRBV19|TRBJ1-1|NA|few
CASSILGRNTEAFF
TGTGCCAGTAGTATCCTCGGGAGGAACACTGAAGCTTTCTTT
>15|TRBV18|TRBJ2-3|TRBD2|NA
CASSPPERGADTQYF
TGTGCCAGCTCACCACCTGAGCGGGGGGCAGATACGCAGTATTTT
>17|TRBV19|TRBJ1-5|TRBD1|NA
CASSLDRALYSNQPQHF
TGTGCCAGTAGCCTCGACAGGGCTTTGTATAGCAATCAGCCCCAGCATTTT
>16|TRBV27|TRBJ1-6|NA|NA
CASSLVIAGYNSPLHF
TGTGCCAGCAGCCTGGTTATCGCAGGGTATAATTCACCCCTCCACTTT
>14|TRBV7-3|TRBJ2-7|NA|few
CASELGRLLYEQYF
TGTGCCAGCGAGCTGGGGCGCCTACTCTACGAGCAGTACTTC
>9|TRBV20-1|TRBJ1-2|NA|NA
CRAPYGYTF
TGCAGGGCCCCCTATGGCTACACCTTC
>12|TRBV28|TRBJ1-5|NA|NA
CASSDINQPQHF
TGTGCCAGCAGTGACATTAATCAGCCCCAGCATTTT
>15|TRBV10-3|TRBJ2-3|TRBD2|NA
CAISEAAGGPWTQYF
TGTGCCATCAGTGAAGCAGCGGGAGGGCCTTGGACGCAGTATTTT
>15|TRBV7-9|TRBJ2-7|NA|NA
CASSSSPGTDYEQYF
TGTGCCAGCAGCTCTAGCCCCGGGACCGACTACGAGCAGTACTTC
>15|TRBV5-1|TRBJ2-1|NA|NA
CASSLGIASYNEQFF
TGCGCCAGCAGCTTGGGGATAGCGTCCTACAATGAGCAGTTCTTC
>15|TRBV5-1|TRBJ1-1|NA|NA
CASSLELVTYTEAFF
TGCGCCAGCAGCTTGGAATTGGTCACCTACACTGAAGCTTTCTTT
>18|TRBV11-2|TRBJ1-1|NA|NA
CASSLGSSTGTANTEAFF
TGTGCCAGCAGCTTAGGCTCCTCTACCGGGACGGCGAACACTGAAGCTTTCTTT
>13|TRBV28|TRBJ1-1|NA|NA
CASSPYEGAEAFF
TGTGCCAGCAGCCCCTACGAGGGCGCTGAAGCTTTCTTT
>19|TRBV21-1|TRBJ1-1|NA|NA
CASSPGGSVREGLSVEAFF
TGTGCCAGCAGCCCAGGGGGGTCGGTCAGAGAGGGGCTTTCGGTTGAAGCTTTCTTT
>14|TRBV7-8|TRBJ2-2|NA|NA
CASSLLGNTGELFF
TGTGCCAGCAGCTTACTCGGGAACACCGGGGAGCTGTTTTTT
>15|TRBV4-2|TRBJ1-4|NA|NA
CASSQDPGVGEKLFF
TGTGCCAGCAGCCAAGACCCAGGGGTCGGTGAAAAACTGTTTTTT